This T cell receptor (beta chain) was recorded in a study of CD8+ T cells in alopecia areata. Turning to the study itself: Treated patients were dosed with oral tofacitinib, taking 5 to 10 mg twice daily.

Following RNA extraction, reverse transcription yielded cDNA that acted as the sequencing template. Some clones are missing from TCRdb's copy, which holds only in-frame ones; the method was immunoSEQ multiplex PCR. Altogether approximately 190,000 clones are present, roughly 64% being singletons, with the ten largest covering roughly 5.8%. With regard to this clone: Antigen unknown.

Treatment of the sample: oral pan-JAK inhibitor, 5-10 mg twice daily. General study points: Persistence during tofacitinib was seen for many expanded lesional clones in scalp and blood.

V lost 4 bases and J 1 base, leaving 7 bases between the germline ends. This CDR3 region has 13 residues. Germline assignment: CDR1 SNHLY and CDR2 FYNNEI. The receptor comes from a human donor with alopecia areata. The sequencing here drew on CD4+ T cells sorted from blood, taken at week 24, from a patient treated with tofacitinib. The chain employs TRBV2 and TRBJ1-2; D not certain. The DNA of the CDR3 is TGTGCCAGCAGTGTTCGGATTAACTATGGCTACACCTTC. Its protein product is CASSVRINYGYTF.